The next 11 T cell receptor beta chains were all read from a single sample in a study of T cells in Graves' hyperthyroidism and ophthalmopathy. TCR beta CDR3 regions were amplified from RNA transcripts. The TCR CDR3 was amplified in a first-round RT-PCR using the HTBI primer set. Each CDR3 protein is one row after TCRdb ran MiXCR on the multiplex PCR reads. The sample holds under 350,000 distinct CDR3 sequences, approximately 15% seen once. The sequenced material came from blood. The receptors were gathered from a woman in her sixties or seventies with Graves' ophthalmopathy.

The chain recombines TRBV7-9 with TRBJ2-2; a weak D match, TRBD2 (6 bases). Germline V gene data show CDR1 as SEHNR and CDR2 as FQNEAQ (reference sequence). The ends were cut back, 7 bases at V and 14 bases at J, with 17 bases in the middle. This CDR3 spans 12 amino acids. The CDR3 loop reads CASTKPDGGLFF. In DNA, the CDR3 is TGTGCCAGCACCAAGCCAGACGGGGGACTGTTTTTT.

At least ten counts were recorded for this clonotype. The CDR3 coding sequence is TGTGCCAGCAGCTTAGCACAGACGTGGGCTAATGAAAAACTGTTTTTT. Translated: CASSLAQTWANEKLFF. J is TRBJ1-4 and V is TRBV7-2; D unresolved. The V end lost 0 bases, the J end lost 3 bases, and 11 bases lay between the germline ends. Germline CDR1 and CDR2: SGHTA and FQGNSA. The CDR3 sequence is 16 residues long.

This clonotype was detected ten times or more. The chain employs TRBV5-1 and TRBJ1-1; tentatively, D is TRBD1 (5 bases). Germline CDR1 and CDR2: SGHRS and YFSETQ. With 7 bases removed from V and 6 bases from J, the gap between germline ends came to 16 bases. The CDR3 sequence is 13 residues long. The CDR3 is CASSPTGASEAFF. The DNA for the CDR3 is TGCGCCAGCTCTCCTACAGGTGCTTCTGAAGCTTTCTTT.

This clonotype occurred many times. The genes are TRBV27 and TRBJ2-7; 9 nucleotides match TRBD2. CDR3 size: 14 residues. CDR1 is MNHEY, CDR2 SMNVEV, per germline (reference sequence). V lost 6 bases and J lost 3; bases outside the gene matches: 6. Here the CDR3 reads CASRGSGSLYEQYF. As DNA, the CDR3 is TGTGCCAGCAGAGGTAGCGGGAGTCTCTACGAGCAGTACTTC.

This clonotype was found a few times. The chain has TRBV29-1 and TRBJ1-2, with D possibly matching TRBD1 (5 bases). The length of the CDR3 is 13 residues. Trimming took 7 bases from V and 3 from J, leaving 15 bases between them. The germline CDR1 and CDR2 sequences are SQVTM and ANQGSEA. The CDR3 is CSANPQGHYGYTF. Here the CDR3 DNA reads TGCAGCGCTAACCCCCAGGGCCACTATGGCTACACCTTC. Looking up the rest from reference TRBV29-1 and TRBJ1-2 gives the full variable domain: SAVISQKPSRDICQRGTSLTIQCQVDSQVTMMFWYRQQPGQSLTLIATANQGSEATYESGFVIDKFPISRPNLTFSTLTVSNMSPEDSSIYLCSANPQGHYGYTFGSGTRLTVV.

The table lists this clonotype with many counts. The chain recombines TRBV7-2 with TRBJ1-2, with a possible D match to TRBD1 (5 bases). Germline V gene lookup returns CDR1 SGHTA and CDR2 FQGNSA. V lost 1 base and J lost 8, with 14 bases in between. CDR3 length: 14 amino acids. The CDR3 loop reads CASSLEGRGRGYTF. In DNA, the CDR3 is TGTGCCAGCAGCTTAGAAGGGAGGGGACGGGGCTACACCTTC.

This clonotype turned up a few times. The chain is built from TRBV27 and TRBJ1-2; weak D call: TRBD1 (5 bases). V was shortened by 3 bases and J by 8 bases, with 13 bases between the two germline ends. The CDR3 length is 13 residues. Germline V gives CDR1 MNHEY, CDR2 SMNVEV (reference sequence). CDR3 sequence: CASSFFGQNGYTF. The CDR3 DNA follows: TGTGCCAGCAGTTTTTTCGGACAAAACGGCTACACCTTC.

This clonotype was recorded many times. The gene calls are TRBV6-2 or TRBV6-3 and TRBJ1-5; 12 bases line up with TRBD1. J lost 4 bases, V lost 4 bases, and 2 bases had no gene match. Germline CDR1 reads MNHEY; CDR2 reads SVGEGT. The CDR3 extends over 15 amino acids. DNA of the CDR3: TGTGCCAGCAGTTGGGGACAGGGGGCAAATCAGCCCCAGCATTTT. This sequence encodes CASSWGQGANQPQHF.

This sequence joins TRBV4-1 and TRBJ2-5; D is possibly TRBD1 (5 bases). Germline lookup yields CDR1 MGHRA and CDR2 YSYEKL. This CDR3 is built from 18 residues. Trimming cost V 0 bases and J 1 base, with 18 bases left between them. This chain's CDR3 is CASSQDRHLGQAQETQYF. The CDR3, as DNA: TGCGCCAGCAGCCAAGATAGGCATTTGGGGCAGGCCCAAGAGACCCAGTACTTC.

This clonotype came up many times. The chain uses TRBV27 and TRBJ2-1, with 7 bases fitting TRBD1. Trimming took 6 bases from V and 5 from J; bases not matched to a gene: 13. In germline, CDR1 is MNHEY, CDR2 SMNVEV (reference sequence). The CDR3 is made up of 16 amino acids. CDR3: CASSPIPGQPNNEQFF. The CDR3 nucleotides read TGTGCCAGCAGCCCAATCCCGGGACAGCCGAACAATGAGCAGTTCTTC.

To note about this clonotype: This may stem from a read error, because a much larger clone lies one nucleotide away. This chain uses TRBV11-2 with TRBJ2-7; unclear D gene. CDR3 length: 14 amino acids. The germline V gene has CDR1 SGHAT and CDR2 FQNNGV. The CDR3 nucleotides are TGTGCCAGCAGCACCCGGCGGATCTCCCACGAGCAGTACTTC. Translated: CASSTRRISHEQYF.